The source of this TCR beta chain is a study of blood T cell repertoires in COVID-19. Study background: PBMCs, B-cell-depleted T cells, or T cells were the source of the cDNA or gDNA that made up the material.

Assay: immunoSEQ multiplex PCR; the TCRdb copy retains only in-frame clones and omits some. The data show roughly 260,000 clones, approximately 86% seen once. Germline V gene data show CDR1 as SGHTA and CDR2 as FQGNSA. This CDR3 is built from 13 residues. V lost 3 bases and J 10 bases, leaving 15 bases between the germline ends. The sample was PBMCs or T cells enriched from blood (not recorded which). The chain uses TRBV7-2 and TRBJ1-1, with D possibly being TRBD1 (5 bases). The receptor's source is a young woman with acute COVID-19. CDR3 sequence: CASSFGRVSVAFF. The CDR3 nucleotides read TGTGCCAGCAGCTTTGGCAGGGTGTCGGTAGCTTTCTTT.